These T cell receptor beta chains were read from a single sample in a study of blood T cells in healthy people across ages. TCRdb analysed the 5' RACE reads with MiXCR anew, one entry per CDR3 protein. The table lists roughly 900,000 distinct CDR3 sequences, roughly 48% of them singletons. The specimen sequenced was blood. The receptors stem from a man under 40 in good health. The CDR3 runs from the conserved cysteine through the conserved F or W. The order of the fields is CDR3 length, V gene, clone size, J gene, D gene, CDR3 DNA, CDR3 protein. A D gene is named only where the DNA matches it firmly. Expanded clones get a size class; other rows say once, few or many, or leave the size out.

length: 15; V: TRBV3-1; size: -; J: TRBJ1-2; D: -; DNA: TGTGCCAGCAGCCCATCGGGGGGGTGGTCCATCGGCTACACCTTC; CDR3: CASSPSGGWSIGYTF
length: 13; V: TRBV20-1; size: -; J: TRBJ1-3; D: -; DNA: TGCAGTGCCCCCGCGAAGCGGGGAAACACCATATATTTT; CDR3: CSAPAKRGNTIYF
length: 20; V: TRBV11-3; size: -; J: TRBJ2-6; D: TRBD1; DNA: TGTGCCAGCAGCTTAGAAAGGGGACAGATCCAAGTCTCTGGGGCCAACGTCCTGACTTTC; CDR3: CASSLERGQIQVSGANVLTF
length: 15; V: TRBV4-1; size: -; J: TRBJ1-1; D: -; DNA: TGCGCCAGCAGCCAAGTTCTGGGCAGGGGCGCTGAAGCTTTCTTT; CDR3: CASSQVLGRGAEAFF
length: 14; V: TRBV20-1; size: -; J: TRBJ2-3; D: -; DNA: TGCAGTGCGACGGACAAATCCTACACAGATACGCAGTATTTT; CDR3: CSATDKSYTDTQYF
length: 17; V: TRBV14; size: few; J: TRBJ1-6; D: TRBD1; DNA: TGTGCCAGCCAACGAACAGGGGGCCCCGAATTCAATTCACCCCTCCACTTT; CDR3: CASQRTGGPEFNSPLHF
length: 17; V: TRBV20-1; size: few; J: TRBJ2-4; D: TRBD2; DNA: TGCAGTGCTATCCGGGGGTTTAGCGGGGGGGCGACGGACATTCAGTACTTC; CDR3: CSAIRGFSGGATDIQYF
length: 16; V: TRBV29-1; size: -; J: TRBJ2-1; D: -; DNA: TGCAGCGTTGGGTATGGAGGCGCTAGCTCCTACAATGAGCAGTTCTTC; CDR3: CSVGYGGASSYNEQFF
length: 13; V: TRBV20-1; size: -; J: TRBJ2-7; D: -; DNA: TGCAGTGCTAGTGAACCGATCTCCTACGAGCAGTACTTC; CDR3: CSASEPISYEQYF
length: 15; V: TRBV3-1; size: -; J: TRBJ2-7; D: TRBD1; DNA: TGTGCCAGCAGTCCGGACAGGGGTTTTTCCTACGAGCAGTACTTC; CDR3: CASSPDRGFSYEQYF
length: 15; V: TRBV4-1; size: -; J: TRBJ2-7; D: TRBD1; DNA: TGCGCCAGCAGCCAAAGAGGGACAGGAGCCTACGAGCAGTACTTC; CDR3: CASSQRGTGAYEQYF
length: 13; V: TRBV20-1; size: -; J: TRBJ2-7; D: -; DNA: TGCAGTGCTAGAGATGGCCAGGCATACGAGCAGTACTTC; CDR3: CSARDGQAYEQYF
length: 17; V: TRBV7-2; size: few; J: TRBJ2-4; D: TRBD2; DNA: TGTGCCAGCAGCTTAGGTAGCGGGACGATAGCCAAAAACATTCAGTACTTC; CDR3: CASSLGSGTIAKNIQYF
length: 11; V: TRBV25-1; size: many; J: TRBJ2-5; D: -; DNA: TGTGCCAGCAGTGTAGTAGAGACCCAGTACTTC; CDR3: CASSVVETQYF
length: 15; V: TRBV5-1; size: -; J: TRBJ2-7; D: TRBD1; DNA: TGCGCCAGCAGCTCTTTGACAGGGGTCTCCTACGAGCAGTACTTC; CDR3: CASSSLTGVSYEQYF
length: 11; V: TRBV29-1; size: -; J: TRBJ2-5; D: TRBD2; DNA: TGCAGCGCGGGTTGGGGAGGGGAGCAGTACTTC; CDR3: CSAGWGGEQYF
length: 15; V: TRBV3-1; size: -; J: TRBJ1-2; D: -; DNA: TGTGCCAGCAGCCAAGCGCCAGGGGCTAACTATGGCTACACCTTC; CDR3: CASSQAPGANYGYTF
length: 19; V: TRBV6-5; size: -; J: TRBJ2-1; D: TRBD1; DNA: TGTGCCAGCAGTTGGGGGCCCCGGGACAGACGCTTTTCCTACAATGAGCAGTTCTTC; CDR3: CASSWGPRDRRFSYNEQFF
length: 14; V: TRBV14; size: -; J: TRBJ2-7; D: -; DNA: TGTGCCAGCAACCAACGAAGGGACTCCTACGAGCAGTACTTC; CDR3: CASNQRRDSYEQYF
length: 17; V: TRBV7-2; size: -; J: TRBJ2-1; D: TRBD1; DNA: TGTGCCAGCAGCCTGGGTTGGCGGGACAGGGAGTACAATGAGCAGTTCTTC; CDR3: CASSLGWRDREYNEQFF
length: 11; V: TRBV29-1; size: once; J: TRBJ1-2; D: -; DNA: TGCAGCGTTGTGAAGGGTCTTGGCTACACCTTC; CDR3: CSVVKGLGYTF
length: 14; V: TRBV9; size: -; J: TRBJ1-5; D: -; DNA: TGTGCCAGCAGCGTAGACCAGTCTAATCAGCCCCAGCATTTT; CDR3: CASSVDQSNQPQHF
length: 16; V: TRBV11-2; size: -; J: TRBJ2-3; D: TRBD2; DNA: TGTACCAGCAGCCTACCGGGACTAGCAGTACGGGATACGCAGTATTTT; CDR3: CTSSLPGLAVRDTQYF
length: 14; V: TRBV4-1; size: -; J: TRBJ1-1; D: -; DNA: TGCGCCAGCAGTCATCCAACCGGGGCCCGAAAAGCTTTCTTT; CDR3: CASSHPTGARKAFF
length: 13; V: TRBV6-1; size: -; J: TRBJ2-5; D: TRBD1; DNA: TGTGCCAGCAGTGGTGGGACAGGGAGGGAGCAGTACTTC; CDR3: CASSGGTGREQYF
length: 16; V: TRBV12-3/TRBV12-4; size: -; J: TRBJ2-5; D: TRBD2; DNA: TGTGCCAGCACCCGTCGGAGCGGGAGGCCTGAAGAGACCCAGTACTTC; CDR3: CASTRRSGRPEETQYF
length: 18; V: TRBV2; size: -; J: TRBJ1-5; D: -; DNA: TGTGCCGGTCCGAACAAGGTGAGGGAGGCTTATAGCAATCAGCCCCAGCATTTT; CDR3: CAGPNKVREAYSNQPQHF
length: 12; V: TRBV29-1; size: once; J: TRBJ1-1; D: TRBD1; DNA: TGCAGCAGCCGACAGGGAGACACTGAAGCTTTCTTT; CDR3: CSSRQGDTEAFF
length: 16; V: TRBV21-1; size: -; J: TRBJ2-7; D: -; DNA: TGTGCCAGCAGCAAAGAGGCAGGGAGGATAACCTACGAGCAGTACTTC; CDR3: CASSKEAGRITYEQYF
length: 15; V: TRBV4-1; size: -; J: TRBJ2-7; D: TRBD1; DNA: TGCGCCAGCAGCCAAGAGGACAGGGCCTTTTACGAGCAGTACTTC; CDR3: CASSQEDRAFYEQYF
length: 15; V: TRBV27; size: -; J: TRBJ2-5; D: TRBD1; DNA: TGTGCCAGCAGTTTATCACGGGACAGCCAAGAGACCCAGTACTTC; CDR3: CASSLSRDSQETQYF
length: 14; V: TRBV6-2/TRBV6-3; size: -; J: TRBJ1-5; D: -; DNA: TGTGCCAGCAGTCCATCCTCGGACAGTCAGCCCCAGCATTTT; CDR3: CASSPSSDSQPQHF
length: 12; V: TRBV20-1; size: few; J: TRBJ1-1; D: -; DNA: TGCAGTGCTGGGGGACGGGGAGGAGAAGCTTTCTTT; CDR3: CSAGGRGGEAFF
length: 17; V: TRBV3-1; size: -; J: TRBJ1-1; D: -; DNA: TGTGCCAGCAGCCCGCCCCCCCGGGGGGGGTTCGGCACTGAAGCTTTCTTT; CDR3: CASSPPPRGGFGTEAFF
length: 13; V: TRBV12-5; size: -; J: TRBJ2-3; D: -; DNA: TGTGCTAGTCGAGGGGAGCTCGGAGATACGCAGTATTTT; CDR3: CASRGELGDTQYF
length: 11; V: TRBV12-3/TRBV12-4; size: -; J: TRBJ1-2; D: -; DNA: TGTGCCAGCAGTTTAGGGTTGCGCTACACCTTC; CDR3: CASSLGLRYTF
length: 13; V: TRBV10-3; size: many; J: TRBJ2-7; D: -; DNA: TGTGCCATCAGTGGGATACAGGGAAACGAGCAGTACTTC; CDR3: CAISGIQGNEQYF
length: 13; V: TRBV25-1; size: few; J: TRBJ2-7; D: -; DNA: TGTGCCAGCACCATGGGGGGCTCCTACGAGCAGTACTTC; CDR3: CASTMGGSYEQYF
length: 15; V: TRBV20-1; size: -; J: TRBJ2-5; D: -; DNA: TGCAGTGCCCCTCACTCACCGGGGGTTCAAGGGACCCAGTACTTC; CDR3: CSAPHSPGVQGTQYF
length: 15; V: TRBV7-2; size: once; J: TRBJ2-7; D: TRBD2; DNA: TGTGCCAGCAGCTTAGGCAGTAGCGGGGGGAATGAGCAGTACTTC; CDR3: CASSLGSSGGNEQYF
length: 15; V: TRBV9; size: -; J: TRBJ2-6; D: -; DNA: TGTGCCAGCAGCGTTACCGGGGAGGGGGCCAACGTCCTGACTTTC; CDR3: CASSVTGEGANVLTF
length: 14; V: TRBV7-8; size: -; J: TRBJ2-5; D: TRBD1; DNA: TGTGCCAGCAGCCGACGACAGGGGGAAGAGACCCAGTACTTC; CDR3: CASSRRQGEETQYF
length: 15; V: TRBV20-1; size: few; J: TRBJ2-4; D: -; DNA: TGCAGTGCTAGAGTACCAGGGGCGGCCAAAAACATTCAGTACTTC; CDR3: CSARVPGAAKNIQYF
length: 16; V: TRBV5-1; size: -; J: TRBJ2-3; D: TRBD2; DNA: TGCGCCAGCAGGACCGGACTAGCGGACCTTACAGATACGCAGTATTTT; CDR3: CASRTGLADLTDTQYF
length: 14; V: TRBV19; size: many; J: TRBJ2-1; D: TRBD2; DNA: TGTGCCAGTGGGTCTAGCGGGGGTGGATATGAGCAGTTCTTC; CDR3: CASGSSGGGYEQFF